These T cell receptor beta chains were read from a single sample in a study of cytomegalovirus exposure and HLA in healthy donors. Sequencing was performed with immunoSEQ multiplex PCR; in TCRdb, only in-frame clones are kept and a portion is missing. In the table there are some 110,000 clones, 82% of which are singletons. What was sequenced was PBMCs. The receptors come from a man in his forties or fifties in good health and CMV-seronegative. The CDR3 runs from the conserved cysteine through the conserved F or W. The D gene is left open where the match is weak. Only some rows state a clone size, as once, few, many or a class for expanded clones.

j_gene | v_gene | abundance | d_gene | CDR3aa | CDR3nt
TRBJ2-1 | TRBV6-5 | few | - | CASSYASTYNEQFF | TGTGCCAGCAGTTACGCTAGCACCTACAATGAGCAGTTCTTC
TRBJ1-1 | TRBV4-1 | - | TRBD1 | CASSQEGDRGSTEAFF | TGCGCCAGCAGCCAAGAAGGGGACAGGGGGAGCACTGAAGCTTTCTTT
TRBJ2-4 | TRBV30 | - | TRBD1 | CAWGTVAKNIQYF | TGTGCCTGGGGGACAGTAGCCAAAAACATTCAGTACTTC
TRBJ1-1 | TRBV5-4 | few | - | CASSLDRGGTEAFF | TGTGCCAGCAGCTTGGATCGGGGAGGGACTGAAGCTTTCTTT
TRBJ2-5 | TRBV4-1 | - | TRBD1 | CASSRGGIETQYF | TGCGCCAGCAGCCGAGGGGGCATAGAGACCCAGTACTTC
TRBJ2-7 | TRBV19 | once | - | CASSMGQGGTYEQYF | TGTGCCAGTAGTATGGGGCAGGGGGGTACCTACGAGCAGTACTTC
TRBJ1-6 | TRBV7-9 | - | TRBD1 | CASRRQGAGSYNSPLHF | TGTGCCAGCAGGCGACAGGGGGCGGGCTCCTATAATTCACCCCTCCACTTT
TRBJ2-1 | TRBV7-3 | - | TRBD2 | CASSLVAGGNNEQFF | TGTGCCAGCAGCTTAGTAGCGGGGGGTAACAATGAGCAGTTCTTC
TRBJ1-1 | TRBV16 | - | - | CASSQSAPRDTEAFF | TGTGCCAGCAGCCAATCGGCCCCGAGGGACACTGAAGCTTTCTTT
TRBJ2-7 | TRBV5-6 | - | - | CASSDSRAGGYEQYF | TGTGCCAGCAGCGACTCCAGGGCCGGTGGTTACGAGCAGTACTTC
TRBJ1-1 | TRBV10-3 | once | TRBD1 | CAISPTGGTEAFF | TGTGCCATCAGCCCGACAGGGGGGACTGAAGCTTTCTTT
TRBJ2-6 | TRBV7-9 | - | TRBD1 | CASSPTQGAGANVLTF | TGTGCCAGCAGCCCAACACAGGGGGCAGGGGCCAACGTCCTGACTTTC
TRBJ2-2 | TRBV5-4 | few | TRBD2 | CASSATSGAPRTGELFF | TGTGCCAGCAGCGCTACTAGCGGGGCCCCGAGGACCGGGGAGCTGTTTTTT
TRBJ2-2 | TRBV19 | - | TRBD2 | CAVWGGFTGELFF | TGTGCCGTTTGGGGAGGGTTCACCGGGGAGCTGTTTTTT